One and the same sample provided the 18 T cell receptor beta chains below, sequenced in a study of T cell clonotyping in hematopoietic cell transplantation. Time point here: recipient sample about 28 days before transplant, after cytoreduction. Some clones are missing from TCRdb's copy, which holds only in-frame ones; the method was immunoSEQ multiplex PCR. The sample consists of 15,000 to 20,000 clones, about 80% of them appearing once. Specimen: peripheral blood mononuclear cells, collected before stem cell transplant. The receptors were gathered from a man aged 60-69 years with acute myeloid leukemia. Some clones in this sample may be carry-over from other donors' samples.

The rearrangement links TRBV7-9 to TRBJ1-6; D gene unclear. The CDR3 is 14 residues long. Trimming took 4 bases from V and 7 from J, leaving 11 bases between them. The V gene's germline CDR1 is SEHNR and CDR2 FQNEAQ (reference sequence). CDR3 residues: CASSSTNLNSPLHF. The DNA for the CDR3 is TGTGCCAGCAGCTCGACAAATTTGAATTCACCCCTCCACTTT.

The V gene is TRBV29-1, the J gene TRBJ2-7; tentatively, D is TRBD2 (5 bases). The V end lost 7 bases, the J end lost 6 bases, and 13 bases lay between the germline ends. Per the germline V gene, CDR1 is SQVTM and CDR2 is ANQGSEA. There are 11 residues in the CDR3. CDR3 region: CSANSGFEQYF. The CDR3 nucleotides read TGCAGCGCAAACTCGGGGTTCGAGCAGTACTTC.

The V call is TRBV11-3, the J call TRBJ2-1, with D perhaps TRBD2 (5 bases). The germline CDR1 and CDR2 sequences are SGHNT and YENEEA. With 5 bases removed from V and 4 bases from J, the gap between germline ends came to 12 bases. The CDR3 totals 14 residues. The CDR3 loop reads CASSERTYYNEQFF. The DNA for the CDR3 is TGTGCCAGCAGCGAAAGGACTTATTACAATGAGCAGTTCTTC.

This clone was seen a handful of times. V usage is TRBV2 and J usage is TRBJ2-3, with D perhaps TRBD1 (5 bases). The germline V gene has CDR1 SNHLY and CDR2 FYNNEI. The V and J ends lost 6 bases and 2 bases respectively, with 6 bases between them. This CDR3 has 12 residues. CDR3 sequence (DNA): TGTGCCAGCAGGACAGACACAGATACGCAGTATTTT. Its translation: CASRTDTDTQYF.

The V and J genes are TRBV18 and TRBJ2-3; TRBD2 matches at 8 bases. The J segment lost 0 bases and the V segment lost 3 bases, leaving 11 bases of the junction unmatched. This CDR3 region has 18 residues. Germline loops: CDR1 KGHSH, CDR2 LQKENI. The chain's CDR3 is CASSPVTSGGRSTDTQYF. The CDR3 bases are TGTGCCAGCTCACCTGTAACTTCGGGGGGGCGTAGCACAGATACGCAGTATTTT.

This clone turned up a few times. The chain has TRBV7-2 and TRBJ1-4; D unresolved. Trimming removed 4 bases at V and 1 base at J, with 19 bases between. This CDR3 has 18 residues. Germline values: CDR1 SGHTA, CDR2 FQGNSA. The CDR3 loop is CASSWSSDFGQTNEKLFF. The CDR3 DNA is TGTGCCAGCAGCTGGAGCTCGGACTTTGGGCAAACTAATGAAAAACTGTTTTTT.

This chain joins TRBV6-5 and TRBJ2-1; D possibly corresponds to TRBD1 (6 bases). Trimming took off 2 bases at V and 5 bases at J, with 7 bases between the two ends. Germline V gene data show CDR1 as MNHEY and CDR2 as SVGAGI. The CDR3 covers 13 residues. The CDR3 is CASSYRGNNEQFF. In DNA, the CDR3 is TGTGCCAGCAGTTACAGGGGGAACAATGAGCAGTTCTTC.

This clone was observed a single time. The V gene is TRBV30, the J gene TRBJ1-4, with D perhaps TRBD1 (5 bases). The germline CDR1 and CDR2 sequences are GTSNPN and SVGIG (reference sequence). Trimming removed 7 bases from V and 7 bases from J, with 19 bases in between. This CDR3 is built from 14 residues. The CDR3 DNA sequence: TGTGCCTTAGGACGGGACCAGGAGGCTGAAAAACTGTTTTTT. Protein sequence: CALGRDQEAEKLFF. Full variable domain (rest looked up from reference TRBV30 and TRBJ1-4): SQTIHQWPATLVQPVGSPLSLECTVEGTSNPNLYWYRQAAGRGLQLLFYSVGIGQISSEVPQNLSASRPQDRQFILSSKKLLLSDSGFYLCALGRDQEAEKLFFGSGTQLSVL.

The chain links TRBV6-1 to TRBJ2-7; 8 nucleotides match TRBD1. The germline V gene has CDR1 MNHNS and CDR2 SASEGT. CDR3 length equals 15 residues. Trimming cost V 3 bases and J 5 bases; bases outside gene matches: 9. The CDR3 DNA sequence: TGTGCCAGCAGTGACAATCAGGGGGCGCGGAACGAGCAGTACTTC. This codes for CASSDNQGARNEQYF.

This chain joins TRBV7-2 and TRBJ2-7; D remains ambiguous. The length of the CDR3 is 15 residues. V lost 1 base and J 3 bases, leaving 13 bases between the germline ends. From germline, CDR1 is SGHTA and CDR2 FQGNSA. The CDR3, as DNA: TGTGCCAGCAGCTTAGGATCCAGAACACTCTACGAGCAGTACTTC. Protein product: CASSLGSRTLYEQYF.

This clone was seen a single time. This sequence joins TRBV5-1 and TRBJ2-1, with TRBD2 identical over 8 bases. This CDR3 is 17 amino acids long. Unmatched junction bases numbered 13, after V lost 3 bases and J lost 5 bases. In germline, CDR1 is SGHRS, CDR2 YFSETQ. The CDR3 DNA follows: TGCGCCAGCAGCTCCACGGGGGGGCGTGTGTGGCACAATGAGCAGTTCTTC. Amino acids: CASSSTGGRVWHNEQFF.

By share, this clone counts as medium-sized (0.01 to 0.1%). The rearrangement joins TRBV7-9 to TRBJ2-7; maybe TRBD1 (6 bases). This CDR3 comprises 14 residues. Trimming took off 3 bases at V and 5 bases at J, with 14 bases between the two ends. CDR1 SEHNR and CDR2 FQNEAQ come from the germline V gene (reference sequence). The CDR3 bases are TGTGCCAGCAGCTTTCGGACAGAAAGGGACGAGCAGTACTTC. This encodes CASSFRTERDEQYF.

V is TRBV7-2 and J is TRBJ2-4; D is uncertain. V was shortened by 0 bases and J by 7 bases, with 13 bases between the two germline ends. The CDR3 has 15 amino acids. Germline CDR1 is SGHTA and CDR2 is FQGNSA. CDR3 region: CASSLALTAGNIQYF. CDR3 nucleotide sequence: TGTGCCAGCAGCTTAGCCCTAACAGCTGGGAACATTCAGTACTTC.

This chain connects TRBV11-3 to TRBJ2-5; no clear D. CDR3 length: 12 residues. The germline gives CDR1 SGHNT, CDR2 YENEEA. V was pared by 2 bases and J by 5 bases, with 6 bases between. The CDR3 DNA reads TGTGCCAGCAGCTTACTCGTTGAGACCCAGTACTTC. The encoded protein is CASSLLVETQYF.

The chain couples TRBV19 to TRBJ1-5; D may be TRBD1 (5 bases). The CDR3 covers 13 residues. Germline V gives CDR1 LNHDA, CDR2 SQIVND (reference sequence). Trimming removed 5 bases from V and 6 bases from J, with 11 bases in between. The CDR3 loop is CASSSDSTQPQHF. In DNA form, the CDR3 reads TGTGCCAGTAGTTCTGACAGTACTCAGCCCCAGCATTTT.

The chain is built from TRBV7-9 and TRBJ1-2; D gene uncertain. The CDR3 extends over 13 amino acids. V gave up 2 bases and J gave up 1 base, with 5 bases separating them. Germline CDR1 SEHNR, CDR2 FQNEAQ (reference sequence). The CDR3 DNA sequence: TGTGCCAGCAGCTTACAGGATAACTATGGCTACACCTTC. This sequence encodes CASSLQDNYGYTF. The whole variable domain, filled in from reference TRBV7-9 and TRBJ1-2, reads DTGVSQNPRHKITKRGQNVTFRCDPISEHNRLYWYRQTLGQGPEFLTYFQNEAQLEKSRLLSDRFSAERPKGSFSTLEIQRTEQGDSAMYLCASSLQDNYGYTFGSGTRLTVV.

This rearrangement joins TRBV4-3 to TRBJ1-1, with D unresolved. Germline assignment: CDR1 LGHNA and CDR2 YSLEER. CDR3 length: 15 residues. The V and J ends lost 0 bases and 6 bases respectively, with 14 bases between them. As DNA, the CDR3 is TGCGCCAGCAGCCAAGACCGGGGTTCTTTGCCTGAAGCTTTCTTT. This gives the protein CASSQDRGSLPEAFF.

This CDR3 is CASSRDYSYEQYF. The CDR3 DNA follows: TGTGCCAGCAGCCGGGACTACTCCTACGAGCAGTACTTC. The chain joins TRBV7-8 to TRBJ2-7; 7 nucleotides align to TRBD2. Germline V gene sequence: CDR1 SGHVS, CDR2 FQNEAQ. This CDR3 contains 13 residues. Trimming removed 5 bases from V and 0 bases from J; junction bases left unmatched: 1.